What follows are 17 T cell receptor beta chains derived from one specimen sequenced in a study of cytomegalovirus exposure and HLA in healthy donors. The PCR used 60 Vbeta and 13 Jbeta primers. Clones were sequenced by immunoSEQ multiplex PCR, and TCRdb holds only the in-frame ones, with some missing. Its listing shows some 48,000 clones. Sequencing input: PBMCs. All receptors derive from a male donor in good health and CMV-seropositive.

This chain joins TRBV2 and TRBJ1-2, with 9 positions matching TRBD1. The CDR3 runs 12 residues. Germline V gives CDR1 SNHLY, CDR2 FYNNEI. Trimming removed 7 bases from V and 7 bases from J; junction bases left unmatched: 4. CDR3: CASTGTGSGYTF. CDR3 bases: TGTGCCAGCACTGGGACAGGGAGTGGCTACACCTTC.

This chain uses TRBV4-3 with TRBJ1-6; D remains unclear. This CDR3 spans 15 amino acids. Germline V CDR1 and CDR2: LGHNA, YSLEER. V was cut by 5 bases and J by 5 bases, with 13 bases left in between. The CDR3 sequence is CASSSARGDNSPLHF. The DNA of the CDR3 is TGCGCCAGCAGCTCCGCCCGGGGAGATAATTCACCCCTCCACTTT.

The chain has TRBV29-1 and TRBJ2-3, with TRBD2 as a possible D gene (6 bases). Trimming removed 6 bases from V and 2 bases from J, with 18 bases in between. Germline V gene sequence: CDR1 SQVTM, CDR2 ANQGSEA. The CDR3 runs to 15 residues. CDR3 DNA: TGCAGCGTCCAAGTGGGCCTAGCGTACACAGATACGCAGTATTTT. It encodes CSVQVGLAYTDTQYF.

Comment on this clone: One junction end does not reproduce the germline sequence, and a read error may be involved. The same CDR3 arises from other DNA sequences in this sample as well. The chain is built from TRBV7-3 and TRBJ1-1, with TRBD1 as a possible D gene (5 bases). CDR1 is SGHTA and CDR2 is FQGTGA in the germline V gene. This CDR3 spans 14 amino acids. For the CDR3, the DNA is TGCGCCAGCAGCCCTAATCCAGGGTACACTGAAGCTTTCTTT. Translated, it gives CASSPNPGYTEAFF.

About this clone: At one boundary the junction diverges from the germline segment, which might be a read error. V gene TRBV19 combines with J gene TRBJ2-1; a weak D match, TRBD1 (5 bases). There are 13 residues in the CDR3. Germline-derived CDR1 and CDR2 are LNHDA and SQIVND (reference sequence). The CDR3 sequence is CASSPWGGNGQFF. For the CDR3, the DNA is TGTGCCAGTAGTCCCTGGGGCGGTAATGGGCAGTTCTTC.

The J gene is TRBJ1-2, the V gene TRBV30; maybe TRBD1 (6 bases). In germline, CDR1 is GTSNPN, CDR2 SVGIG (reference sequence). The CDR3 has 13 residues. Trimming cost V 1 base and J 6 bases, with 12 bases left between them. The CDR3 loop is CAWSEQGSDGYTF. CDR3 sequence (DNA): TGTGCCTGGAGTGAACAGGGTTCGGATGGCTACACCTTC.

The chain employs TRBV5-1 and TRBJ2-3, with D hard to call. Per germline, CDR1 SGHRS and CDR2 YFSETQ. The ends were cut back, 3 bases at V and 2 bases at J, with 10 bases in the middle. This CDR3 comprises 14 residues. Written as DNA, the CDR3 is TGCGCCAGCAGCTCGCCACAAGACACAGATACGCAGTATTTT. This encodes CASSSPQDTDTQYF.

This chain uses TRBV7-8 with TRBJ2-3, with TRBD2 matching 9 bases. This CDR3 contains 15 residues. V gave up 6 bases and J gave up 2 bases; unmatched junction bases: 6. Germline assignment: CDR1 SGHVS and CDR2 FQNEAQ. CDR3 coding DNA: TGTGCCAGCAGTCCTAGCGGGGTTGTCACAGATACGCAGTATTTT. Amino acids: CASSPSGVVTDTQYF.

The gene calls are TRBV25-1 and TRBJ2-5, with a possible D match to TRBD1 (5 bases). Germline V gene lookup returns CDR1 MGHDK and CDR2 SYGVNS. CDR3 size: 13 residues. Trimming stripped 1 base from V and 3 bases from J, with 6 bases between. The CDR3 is CASSESGKETQYF. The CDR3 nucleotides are TGTGCCAGCAGTGAATCAGGGAAAGAGACCCAGTACTTC.

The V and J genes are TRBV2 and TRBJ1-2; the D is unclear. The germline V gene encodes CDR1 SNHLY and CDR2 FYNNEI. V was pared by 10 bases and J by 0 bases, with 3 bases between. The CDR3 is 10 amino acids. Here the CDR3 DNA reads TGTGCCAACTCTAACTATGGCTACACCTTC. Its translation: CANSNYGYTF.

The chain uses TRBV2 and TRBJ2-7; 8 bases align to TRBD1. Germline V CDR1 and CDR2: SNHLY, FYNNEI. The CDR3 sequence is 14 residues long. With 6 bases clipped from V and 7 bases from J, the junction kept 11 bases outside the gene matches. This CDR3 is CASRPAAGGGEQYF. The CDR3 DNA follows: TGTGCCAGCAGGCCCGCGGCAGGGGGCGGTGAGCAGTACTTC.

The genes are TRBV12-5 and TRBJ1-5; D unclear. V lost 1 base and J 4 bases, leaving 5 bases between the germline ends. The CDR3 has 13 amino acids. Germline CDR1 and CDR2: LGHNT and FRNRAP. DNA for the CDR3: TGTGCTAGTGGTTTGGCAACTAATCAGCCCCAGCATTTT. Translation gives CASGLATNQPQHF.

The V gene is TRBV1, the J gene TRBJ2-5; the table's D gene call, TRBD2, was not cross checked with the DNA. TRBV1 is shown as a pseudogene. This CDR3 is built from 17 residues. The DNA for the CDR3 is TGCACCAGCAGCCAAGAGGGGGGGGGCCGACGTGGAGAGACCCAGTACTTC. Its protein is CTSSQEGGGRRGETQYF.

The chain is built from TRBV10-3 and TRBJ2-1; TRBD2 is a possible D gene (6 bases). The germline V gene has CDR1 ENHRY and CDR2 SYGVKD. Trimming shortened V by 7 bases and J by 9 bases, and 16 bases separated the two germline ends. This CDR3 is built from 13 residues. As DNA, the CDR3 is TGTGCCATCACGGAGGGGTTAGGCGGTGAGCAGTTCTTC. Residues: CAITEGLGGEQFF.

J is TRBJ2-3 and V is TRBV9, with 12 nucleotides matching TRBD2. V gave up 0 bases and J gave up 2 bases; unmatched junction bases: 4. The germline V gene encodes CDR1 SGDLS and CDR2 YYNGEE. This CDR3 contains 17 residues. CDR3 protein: CASSVEGLAGNTDTQYF. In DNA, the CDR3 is TGTGCCAGCAGCGTAGAAGGACTAGCGGGGAACACAGATACGCAGTATTTT. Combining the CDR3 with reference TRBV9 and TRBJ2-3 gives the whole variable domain DSGVTQTPKHLITATGQRVTLRCSPRSGDLSVYWYQQSLDQGLQFLIQYYNGEERAKGNILERFSAQQFPDLHSELNLSSLELGDSALYFCASSVEGLAGNTDTQYFGPGTRLTVL.

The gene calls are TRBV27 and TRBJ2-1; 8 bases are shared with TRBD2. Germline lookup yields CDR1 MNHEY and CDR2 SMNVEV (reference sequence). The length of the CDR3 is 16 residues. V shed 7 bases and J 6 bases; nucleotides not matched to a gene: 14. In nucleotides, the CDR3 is TGTGCCAGCACTTCCATGCTCGGGCGGGGGGTCAATGAGCAGTTCTTC. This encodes CASTSMLGRGVNEQFF.

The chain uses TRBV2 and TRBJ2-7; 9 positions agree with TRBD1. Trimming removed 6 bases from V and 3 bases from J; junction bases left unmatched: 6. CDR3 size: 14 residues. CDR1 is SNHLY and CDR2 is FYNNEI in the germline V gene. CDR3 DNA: TGTGCCAGCAGACGGACAGGGGCTGGCTACGAGCAGTACTTC. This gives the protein CASRRTGAGYEQYF.